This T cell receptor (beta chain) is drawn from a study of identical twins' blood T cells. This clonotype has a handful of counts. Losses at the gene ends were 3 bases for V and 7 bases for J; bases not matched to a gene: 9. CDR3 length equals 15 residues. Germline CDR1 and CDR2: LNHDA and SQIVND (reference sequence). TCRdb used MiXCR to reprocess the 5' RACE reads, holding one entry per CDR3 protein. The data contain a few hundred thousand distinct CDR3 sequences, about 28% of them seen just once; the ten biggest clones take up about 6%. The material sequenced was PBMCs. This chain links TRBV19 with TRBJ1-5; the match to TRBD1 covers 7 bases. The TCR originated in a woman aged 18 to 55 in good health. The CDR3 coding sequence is TGTGCCAGTAGTATCCTCACAGGGGAATACCAGCCCCAGCATTTT. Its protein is CASSILTGEYQPQHF.